These 32 T cell receptor beta chains came from one sample sequenced in a study of shared clonotypes between healthy human individuals. Assay: immunoSEQ multiplex PCR; the TCRdb copy retains only in-frame clones and omits some. This sample has a few million clones; around 95% occur once, and the top ten carry 0.13%. The sequenced material came from naive CD4+ T cells sorted from blood. Subset defined: CD45RA+ positively selected. The receptors come from a man aged 18-30 years in good health.

A note on this clone: The sample has other DNA sequences that encode this CDR3 too. V gene TRBV7-2 combines with J gene TRBJ2-3; weak D call: TRBD2 (5 bases). Trimming took off 5 bases at V and 5 bases at J, with 11 bases between the two ends. The germline CDR1 and CDR2 sequences are SGHTA and FQGNSA. The CDR3 is 13 residues long. The DNA for the CDR3 is TGTGCCAGCAGCCCTCAACGGGGAGATACGCAGTATTTT. Its protein is CASSPQRGDTQYF.

The CDR3 protein is CASTTGPLGNTIYF. Written as DNA, the CDR3 is TGTGCCAGCACCACTGGCCCTTTAGGAAACACCATATATTTT. The chain carries TRBV28 and TRBJ1-3; D gene ambiguous. V lost 7 bases, J lost 4 bases, and 14 bases lay in between. The CDR3 contains 14 residues. Per germline, CDR1 MDHEN and CDR2 SYDVKM. The complete variable domain, with remaining parts taken from reference TRBV28 and TRBJ1-3, reads DVKVTQSSRYLVKRTGEKVFLECVQDMDHENMFWYRQDPGLGLRLIYFSYDVKMKEKGDIPEGYSVSREKKERFSLILESASTNQTSMYLCASTTGPLGNTIYFGEGSWLTVV.

The rearrangement joins TRBV6-1 to TRBJ2-7; 7 nucleotides align to TRBD2. Germline V gene lookup returns CDR1 MNHNS and CDR2 SASEGT. This CDR3 spans 15 amino acids. With V trimmed by 10 bases and J by 6 bases, 18 bases remained unmatched. This chain's CDR3 is CATRSGTVLEGEQYF. In nucleotides, the CDR3 is TGTGCCACCAGAAGCGGGACCGTTTTGGAGGGCGAGCAGTACTTC.

The chain uses TRBV10-2 and TRBJ2-5; D call uncertain. V was trimmed by 2 bases and J by 5 bases, leaving 9 bases between them. The length of the CDR3 is 13 residues. Looked up from germline, CDR1 is WSHSY and CDR2 is SAAADI. CDR3 protein: CASSETYGETQYF. For the CDR3, the DNA is TGCGCCAGCAGTGAGACCTACGGGGAGACCCAGTACTTC.

The V call is TRBV2, the J call TRBJ1-1, with D hard to call. Germline V gene data show CDR1 as SNHLY and CDR2 as FYNNEI. Trimming shortened V by 7 bases and J by 5 bases, and 14 bases separated the two germline ends. CDR3 length: 13 amino acids. The CDR3 protein is CASKREERTEAFF. CDR3 nucleotide sequence: TGTGCCAGCAAGAGGGAGGAGCGAACTGAAGCTTTCTTT.

V and J are TRBV7-2 and TRBJ2-7, with D perhaps TRBD1 or TRBD2 (5 bases each). CDR1 and CDR2 from the germline V gene are SGHTA and FQGNSA. V lost 5 bases and J lost 3, with 14 bases in between. This CDR3 spans 14 amino acids. In nucleotides, the CDR3 is TGTGCCAGCAGCCCCCGGGACGGGGACTACGAGCAGTACTTC. It encodes CASSPRDGDYEQYF.

The chain couples TRBV6-1 to TRBJ2-1; 8 bases agree with TRBD2. With V trimmed by 0 bases and J by 5 bases, 3 bases remained unmatched. Germline CDR1 MNHNS, CDR2 SASEGT. CDR3 size: 15 residues. Here the CDR3 reads CASSEAVAGNNEQFF. The DNA of the CDR3 is TGTGCCAGCAGTGAAGCGGTAGCGGGAAACAATGAGCAGTTCTTC.

The V gene is TRBV21-1, the J gene TRBJ1-6; the listed D gene, TRBD1, was not tested against the DNA. TRBV21-1 is noted as a pseudogene. The length of the CDR3 is 15 residues. The CDR3 DNA is TGTGCCAGCAGCAAAGTAGGGGGACGCAATTCACCCCTCCACTTT. The encoded protein is CASSKVGGRNSPLHF.

This sequence joins TRBV11-2 and TRBJ1-3; D is possibly TRBD1 (5 bases). This CDR3 is 17 amino acids long. Germline V gives CDR1 SGHAT, CDR2 FQNNGV. Trimming removed 0 bases from V and 0 bases from J, with 12 bases in between. The CDR3 DNA reads as TGTGCCAGCAGCTTAGATCAGGGTCTTACCTCTGGAAACACCATATATTTT. It encodes CASSLDQGLTSGNTIYF.

This chain uses TRBV7-4 with TRBJ1-5; D remains ambiguous. CDR3 length equals 14 residues. The V gene lost 7 bases and the J gene lost 2 bases, with 12 bases spanning the gap. The germline V gene has CDR1 SGHVT and CDR2 SQSDAQ. CDR3 amino acids: CASTQNPGNQPQHF. CDR3 bases: TGTGCCAGCACCCAAAACCCGGGCAATCAGCCCCAGCATTTT.

The chain uses TRBV9 and TRBJ1-2; no definite D call. This CDR3 has 13 residues. Per germline, CDR1 SGDLS and CDR2 YYNGEE. Deletions cut 4 bases from V and 5 bases from J, with 12 bases between. The CDR3 coding sequence is TGTGCCAGCAGCCTGGGAGAAAATTATGGCTACACCTTC. It yields the protein CASSLGENYGYTF.

This chain uses TRBV28 with TRBJ1-5; D perhaps matches TRBD1 (5 bases). The CDR3 has 15 residues. Germline V gene data show CDR1 as MDHEN and CDR2 as SYDVKM. V gave up 2 bases and J gave up 4 bases, with 12 bases separating them. CDR3 in amino acids: CASSLVTGGNQPQHF. In DNA, the CDR3 is TGTGCCAGCAGTTTAGTCACGGGGGGAAATCAGCCCCAGCATTTT.

The V call is TRBV5-4, the J call TRBJ1-2, with D possibly TRBD1 on 5 matching bases. In germline, CDR1 is SGHNT, CDR2 YYREEE (reference sequence). The V and J ends lost 0 bases and 7 bases respectively, with 10 bases between them. The CDR3 contains 13 residues. DNA of the CDR3: TGTGCCAGCAGCTTGGGGCCCGGGGCTGGCTACACCTTC. It codes for CASSLGPGAGYTF.

V gene TRBV7-2 combines with J gene TRBJ2-1; the match to TRBD1 covers 9 bases. The V and J ends lost 5 bases and 6 bases, in that order; junction bases with no gene match: 8. The CDR3 spans 15 residues. The germline V gene has CDR1 SGHTA and CDR2 FQGNSA. The CDR3 DNA follows: TGTGCCAGCAGCCCTGGGCCGGGACAGGGCAATGAGCAGTTCTTC. Its protein product is CASSPGPGQGNEQFF.

The V gene is TRBV10-3, the J gene TRBJ2-7; a weak D match, TRBD1 (5 bases). CDR3 length equals 14 residues. V was pared by 3 bases and J by 6 bases, with 15 bases between. Germline CDR1 ENHRY, CDR2 SYGVKD. DNA of the CDR3: TGTGCCATCAGTGACACGCAGGGCGTCGGCGAGCAGTACTTC. Translation: CAISDTQGVGEQYF.

This chain connects TRBV9 to TRBJ1-2, with TRBD1 as a possible D gene (5 bases). The V and J ends lost 6 bases and 1 base respectively, with 13 bases between them. Germline V gene data show CDR1 as SGDLS and CDR2 as YYNGEE. The CDR3 loop spans 14 amino acids. The CDR3 sequence: CASTPGTLNYGYTF. CDR3 DNA sequence: TGTGCCAGCACCCCCGGGACGCTTAACTATGGCTACACCTTC.

The J gene is TRBJ1-1, the V gene TRBV7-3; weak D call: TRBD1 (5 bases). The germline gives CDR1 SGHTA, CDR2 FQGTGA. The germline V and J ends were trimmed by 2 bases and 5 bases, with 12 bases remaining between them. The CDR3 loop spans 14 amino acids. CDR3 amino acids: CASSLGPGSTEAFF. CDR3 sequence (DNA): TGTGCCAGCAGCTTAGGTCCAGGGAGTACTGAAGCTTTCTTT.

The chain couples TRBV14 to TRBJ1-2; D perhaps matches TRBD1 (6 bases). Germline V lookup: CDR1 SGHDN, CDR2 FVKESK. Trimming pared 2 bases from V and 9 bases from J, leaving 13 bases between. The CDR3 is made up of 13 amino acids. CDR3 nucleotides: TGTGCCAGCAGCCAACCACAGGGTTTGAGCTACACCTTC. Protein sequence: CASSQPQGLSYTF.

This clone was observed once. The V call is TRBV5-1, the J call TRBJ1-1; TRBD1 matches 9 bases. Germline V gives CDR1 SGHRS, CDR2 YFSETQ. This CDR3 has 14 amino acids. V lost 3 bases to trimming and J lost 5 bases; unmatched junction nucleotides: 5. This CDR3 is CASSSRQGVTEAFF. In nucleotides, the CDR3 is TGCGCCAGCAGCTCCAGACAGGGGGTAACTGAAGCTTTCTTT.

The chain joins TRBV6-1 to TRBJ1-4; D possibly corresponds to TRBD1 (6 bases). Germline V gene lookup returns CDR1 MNHNS and CDR2 SASEGT. V shed 4 bases and J shed 7 bases, with 13 bases lying between them. The CDR3 has 14 amino acids. For the CDR3, the DNA is TGTGCCAGCAGTGGAGGGGGTTTAGGTGAAAAACTGTTTTTT. Its protein product is CASSGGGLGEKLFF.

The chain has TRBV2 and TRBJ2-3, with D tentatively TRBD2 (6 bases). The V end was cut by 1 base, the J end by 3 bases, with 14 bases between. The length of the CDR3 is 16 residues. CDR1 is SNHLY, CDR2 FYNNEI, per germline. Here the CDR3 reads CASSEGTGAGTDTQYF. In DNA, the CDR3 is TGTGCCAGCAGTGAAGGGACGGGAGCTGGGACAGATACGCAGTATTTT.

The V call is TRBV2, the J call TRBJ1-3; no clear D. Trimming took 4 bases from V and 0 from J, leaving 7 bases between them. The germline CDR1 and CDR2 sequences are SNHLY and FYNNEI. The CDR3 has 14 amino acids. CDR3 sequence: CASSVSLSGNTIYF. The CDR3 DNA reads TGTGCCAGCAGTGTGTCGCTCTCTGGAAACACCATATATTTT.

This rearrangement joins TRBV29-1 to TRBJ2-1; perhaps TRBD2 as D (5 bases). The V end lost 5 bases, the J end lost 9 bases, and 14 bases lay between the germline ends. Looked up from germline, CDR1 is SQVTM and CDR2 is ANQGSEA. The CDR3 sequence is 12 residues long. The CDR3 nucleotides read TGCAGCGTTAGAACGGCGGACTTTGAGCAGTTCTTC. This gives the protein CSVRTADFEQFF.

Comment on this clone: The sample carries other DNA sequences with the same CDR3. The genes are TRBV6-5 and TRBJ2-7; either TRBD1 or TRBD2 may supply D (5 bases each). The CDR3 has 11 amino acids. V was trimmed by 2 bases and J by 6 bases, leaving 5 bases between them. Germline CDR1 MNHEY, CDR2 SVGAGI. In nucleotides, the CDR3 is TGTGCCAGCAGTTACGGGACCGAGCAGTACTTC. Translated: CASSYGTEQYF.

J is TRBJ1-2 and V is TRBV6-6; D is unclear. Germline V gene data show CDR1 as MNHNY and CDR2 as SVGAGI (reference sequence). Between the trimmed V and J ends, which lost 0 bases and 2 bases, there was a span of 7 bases. The CDR3 extends over 14 amino acids. The CDR3 protein is CASSYSPGNYGYTF. CDR3 sequence (DNA): TGTGCCAGCAGTTACTCCCCGGGAAACTATGGCTACACCTTC.

Concerning this clone: Other nucleotide sequences in the sample specify the same CDR3. The chain has TRBV28 and TRBJ1-1; a possible D gene is TRBD1 (6 bases). The germline V and J ends were trimmed by 4 bases and 2 bases, with 11 bases remaining between them. Germline values: CDR1 MDHEN, CDR2 SYDVKM. The CDR3 length is 14 residues. The CDR3 reads CASSSQGLNTEAFF. The CDR3 nucleotides read TGTGCCAGCAGTTCCCAGGGGCTTAACACTGAAGCTTTCTTT.

V gene TRBV2 combines with J gene TRBJ1-1; D is undetermined. This CDR3 has 11 amino acids. Trimming pared 10 bases from V and 6 bases from J, leaving 12 bases between. The germline V gene encodes CDR1 SNHLY and CDR2 FYNNEI. CDR3 loop: CATLSRSEAFF. CDR3 nucleotide sequence: TGTGCCACCTTGTCAAGGTCTGAAGCTTTCTTT.

The gene calls are TRBV18 and TRBJ2-2, with D hard to call. The V gene's germline CDR1 is KGHSH and CDR2 LQKENI. This CDR3 is 12 amino acids long. V was clipped by 3 bases and J by 6 bases, with 5 bases between them. The CDR3 coding sequence is TGTGCCAGCTCACCGTATGCCGGGGAGCTGTTTTTT. Its protein product is CASSPYAGELFF.

This chain links TRBV2 with TRBJ2-5; 10 bases line up with TRBD2. The ends lost 6 bases at V and 0 bases at J; junction bases unmatched: 4. Germline V gives CDR1 SNHLY, CDR2 FYNNEI. This CDR3 has 15 residues. CDR3 DNA: TGTGCCAGCAGCCGGACTAGCGGTTACCAAGAGACCCAGTACTTC. Protein sequence: CASSRTSGYQETQYF.

The CDR3 loop is CASSLQGTSGDHNEQFF. DNA for the CDR3: TGCGCCAGCAGCTTACAAGGGACTAGCGGGGACCACAATGAGCAGTTCTTC. The V and J genes are TRBV5-1 and TRBJ2-1; 13 positions agree with TRBD2. CDR3 size: 17 residues. CDR1 SGHRS and CDR2 YFSETQ come from the germline V gene. V shed 2 bases, J shed 5 bases, and the junction held 7 bases outside the gene matches.

On this clone: A much bigger clone sits one base away, suggesting this may be a read error. The rearrangement uses TRBV5-6 and TRBJ2-2; D call uncertain. With 4 bases removed from V and 3 bases from J, the gap between germline ends came to 4 bases. The CDR3 is made up of 12 amino acids. Germline-derived CDR1 and CDR2 are SGHDT and YYEEEE. The CDR3 loop is CASSPDTGELFF. The CDR3 DNA sequence: TGTGCCAGCAGCCCCGACACCGGGGAGCTGTTTTTT. The full variable domain, in which reference TRBV5-6 and TRBJ2-2 provide the parts outside the CDR3, is DAGVTQSPTHLIKTRGQQVTLRCSPKSGHDTVSWYQQALGQGPQFIFQYYEEEERQRGNFPDRFSGHQFPNYSSELNVNALLLGDSALYLCASSPDTGELFFGEGSRLTVL.

The V call is TRBV10-3, the J call TRBJ2-7; D is possibly TRBD1 or TRBD2 (6 bases each). Germline CDR1 and CDR2: ENHRY and SYGVKD. There are 14 residues in the CDR3. Trimming removed 6 bases at V and 5 bases at J, with 17 bases between. Here the CDR3 reads CAIRPRPGADEQYF. The CDR3 DNA follows: TGTGCCATCAGGCCGAGGCCGGGGGCGGACGAGCAGTACTTC.